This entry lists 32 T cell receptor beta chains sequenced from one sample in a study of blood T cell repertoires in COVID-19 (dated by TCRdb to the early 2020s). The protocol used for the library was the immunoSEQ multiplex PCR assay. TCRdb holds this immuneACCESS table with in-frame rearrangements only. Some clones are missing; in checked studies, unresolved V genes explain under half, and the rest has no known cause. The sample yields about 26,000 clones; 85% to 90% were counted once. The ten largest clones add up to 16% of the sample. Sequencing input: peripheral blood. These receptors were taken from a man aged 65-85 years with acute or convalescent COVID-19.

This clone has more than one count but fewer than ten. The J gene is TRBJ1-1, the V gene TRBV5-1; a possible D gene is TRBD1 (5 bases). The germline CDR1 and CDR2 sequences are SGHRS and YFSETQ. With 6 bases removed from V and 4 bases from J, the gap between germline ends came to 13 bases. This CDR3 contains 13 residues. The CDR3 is CASMRDARTEAFF. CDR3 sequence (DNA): TGCGCCAGCATGCGGGACGCGCGCACTGAAGCTTTCTTT.

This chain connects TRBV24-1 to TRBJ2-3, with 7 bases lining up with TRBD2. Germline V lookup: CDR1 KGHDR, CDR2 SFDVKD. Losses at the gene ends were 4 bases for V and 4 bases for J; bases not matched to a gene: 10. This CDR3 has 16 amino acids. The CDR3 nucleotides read TGTGCCACCAGTGACCCTATAAGCGGGACCCCAGATACGCAGTATTTT. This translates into CATSDPISGTPDTQYF.

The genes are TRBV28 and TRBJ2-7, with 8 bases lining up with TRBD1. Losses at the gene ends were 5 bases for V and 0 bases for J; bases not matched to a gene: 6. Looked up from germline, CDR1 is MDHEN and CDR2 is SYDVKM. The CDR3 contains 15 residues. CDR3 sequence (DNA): TGTGCCAGCAGTCCGTCGGGACAGGCCTCCTACGAGCAGTACTTC. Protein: CASSPSGQASYEQYF.

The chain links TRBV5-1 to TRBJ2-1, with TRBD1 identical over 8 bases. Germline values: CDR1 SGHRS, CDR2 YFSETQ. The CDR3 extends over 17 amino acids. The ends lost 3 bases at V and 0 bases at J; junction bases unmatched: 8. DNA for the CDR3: TGCGCCAGCAGCTCTCCTAGGACAGGGAGCTCCTACAATGAGCAGTTCTTC. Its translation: CASSSPRTGSSYNEQFF.

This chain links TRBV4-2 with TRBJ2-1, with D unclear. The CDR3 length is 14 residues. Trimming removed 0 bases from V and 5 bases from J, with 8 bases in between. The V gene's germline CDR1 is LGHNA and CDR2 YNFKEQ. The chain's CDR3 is CASSQEAKNNEQFF. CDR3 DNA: TGTGCCAGCAGCCAAGAGGCAAAGAACAATGAGCAGTTCTTC.

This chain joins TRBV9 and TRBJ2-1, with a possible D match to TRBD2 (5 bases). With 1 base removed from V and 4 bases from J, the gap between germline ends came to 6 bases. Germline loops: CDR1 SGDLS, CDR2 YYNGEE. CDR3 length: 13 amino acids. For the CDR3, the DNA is TGTGCCAGCAGCGTAAGCGGTTACAATGAGCAGTTCTTC. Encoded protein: CASSVSGYNEQFF.

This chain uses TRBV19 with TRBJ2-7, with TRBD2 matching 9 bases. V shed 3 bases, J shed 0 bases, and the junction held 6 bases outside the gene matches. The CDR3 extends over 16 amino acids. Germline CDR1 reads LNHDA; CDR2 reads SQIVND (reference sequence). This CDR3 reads CASSIIAGDYSYEQYF. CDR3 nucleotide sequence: TGTGCCAGTAGTATCATAGCGGGGGACTACTCCTACGAGCAGTACTTC.

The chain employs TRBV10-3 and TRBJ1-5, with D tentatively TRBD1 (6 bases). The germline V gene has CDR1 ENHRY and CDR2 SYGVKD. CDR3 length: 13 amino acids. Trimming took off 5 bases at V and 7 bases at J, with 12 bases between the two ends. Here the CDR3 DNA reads TGTGCCATCAGTAGACAGGAACAACAGCCCCAGCATTTT. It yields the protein CAISRQEQQPQHF.

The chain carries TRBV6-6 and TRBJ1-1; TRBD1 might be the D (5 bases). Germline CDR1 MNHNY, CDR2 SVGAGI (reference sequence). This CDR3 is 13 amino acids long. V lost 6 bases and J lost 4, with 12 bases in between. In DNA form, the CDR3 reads TGTGCCAGCAGCGCCTGGAGGGGCACTGAAGCTTTCTTT. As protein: CASSAWRGTEAFF.

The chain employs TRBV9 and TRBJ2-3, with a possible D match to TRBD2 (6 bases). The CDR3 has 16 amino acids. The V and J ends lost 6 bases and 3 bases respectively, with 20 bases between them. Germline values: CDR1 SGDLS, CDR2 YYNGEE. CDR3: CASTEGPGAGTDTQYF. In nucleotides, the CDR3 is TGTGCCAGCACCGAGGGCCCGGGAGCGGGTACAGATACGCAGTATTTT.

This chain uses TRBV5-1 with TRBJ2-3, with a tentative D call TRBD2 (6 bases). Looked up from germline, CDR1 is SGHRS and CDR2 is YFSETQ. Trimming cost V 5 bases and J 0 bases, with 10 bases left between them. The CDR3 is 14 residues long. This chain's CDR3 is CASRRDASTDTQYF. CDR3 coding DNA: TGCGCCAGCAGGCGGGATGCAAGCACAGATACGCAGTATTTT. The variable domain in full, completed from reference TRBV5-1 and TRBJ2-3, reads KAGVTQTPRYLIKTRGQQVTLSCSPISGHRSVSWYQQTPGQGLQFLFEYFSETQRNKGNFPGRFSGRQFSNSRSEMNVSTLELGDSALYLCASRRDASTDTQYFGPGTRLTVL.

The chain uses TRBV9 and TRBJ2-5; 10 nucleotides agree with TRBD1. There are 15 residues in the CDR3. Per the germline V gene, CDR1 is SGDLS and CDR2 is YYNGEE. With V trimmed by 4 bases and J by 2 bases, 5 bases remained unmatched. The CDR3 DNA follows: TGTGCCAGCAGCCTCGGGACAGGGGCACAAGAGACCCAGTACTTC. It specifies CASSLGTGAQETQYF.

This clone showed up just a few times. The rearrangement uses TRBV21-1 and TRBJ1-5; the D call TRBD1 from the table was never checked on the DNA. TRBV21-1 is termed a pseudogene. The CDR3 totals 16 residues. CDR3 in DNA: TGTGCCAGCAGCAAAGGAACAGGGGGATCTAGGCAGCCCCAGCATTTT. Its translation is CASSKGTGGSRQPQHF.

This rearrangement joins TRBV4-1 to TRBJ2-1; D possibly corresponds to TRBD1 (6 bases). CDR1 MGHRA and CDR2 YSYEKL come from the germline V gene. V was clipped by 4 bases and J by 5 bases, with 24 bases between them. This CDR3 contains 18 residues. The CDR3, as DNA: TGCGCCAGCAGCCCCTCCCAAGCCGGCCAGAGGGGGAACAATGAGCAGTTCTTC. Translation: CASSPSQAGQRGNNEQFF.

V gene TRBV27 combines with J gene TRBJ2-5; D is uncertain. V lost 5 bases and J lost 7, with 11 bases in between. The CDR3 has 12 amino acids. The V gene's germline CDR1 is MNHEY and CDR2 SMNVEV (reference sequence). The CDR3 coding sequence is TGTGCCAGCAGTCCCCTAGGTGGGACCCAGTACTTC. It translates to CASSPLGGTQYF.

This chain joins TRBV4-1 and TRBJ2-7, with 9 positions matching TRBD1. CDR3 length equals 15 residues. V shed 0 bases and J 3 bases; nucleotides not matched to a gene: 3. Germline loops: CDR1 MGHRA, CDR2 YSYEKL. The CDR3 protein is CASSQDRDRDYEQYF. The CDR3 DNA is TGCGCCAGCAGCCAAGATCGGGACAGGGACTACGAGCAGTACTTC.

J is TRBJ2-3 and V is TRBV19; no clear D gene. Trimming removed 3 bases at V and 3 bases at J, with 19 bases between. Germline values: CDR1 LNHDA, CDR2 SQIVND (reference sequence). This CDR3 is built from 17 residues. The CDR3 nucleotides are TGTGCCAGTAGTATGTACCCGGAGAACTGGGTAACAGATACGCAGTATTTT. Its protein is CASSMYPENWVTDTQYF. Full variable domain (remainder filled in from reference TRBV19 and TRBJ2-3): DGGITQSPKYLFRKEGQNVTLSCEQNLNHDAMYWYRQDPGQGLRLIYYSQIVNDFQKGDIAEGYSVSREKKESFPLTVTSAQKNPTAFYLCASSMYPENWVTDTQYFGPGTRLTVL.

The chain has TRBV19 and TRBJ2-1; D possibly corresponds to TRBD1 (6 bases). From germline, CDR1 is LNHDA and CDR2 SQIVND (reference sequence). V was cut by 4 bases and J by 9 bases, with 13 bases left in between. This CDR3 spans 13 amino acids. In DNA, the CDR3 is TGTGCCAGTAGTAATAGGCAGGGGCCTGAGCAGTTCTTC. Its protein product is CASSNRQGPEQFF.

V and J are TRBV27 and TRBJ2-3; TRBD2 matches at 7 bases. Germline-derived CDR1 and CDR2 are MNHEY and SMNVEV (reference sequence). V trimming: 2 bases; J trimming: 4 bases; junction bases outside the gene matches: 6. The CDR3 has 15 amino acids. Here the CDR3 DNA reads TGTGCCAGCAGTTTAATGGCTAGCGGAGCAGATACGCAGTATTTT. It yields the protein CASSLMASGADTQYF.

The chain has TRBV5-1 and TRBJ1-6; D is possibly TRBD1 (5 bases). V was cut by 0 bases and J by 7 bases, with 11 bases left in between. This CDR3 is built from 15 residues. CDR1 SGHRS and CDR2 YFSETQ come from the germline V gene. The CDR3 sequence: CASSLGTIGNSPLHF. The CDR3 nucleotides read TGCGCCAGCAGCTTGGGGACAATAGGAAATTCACCCCTCCACTTT.

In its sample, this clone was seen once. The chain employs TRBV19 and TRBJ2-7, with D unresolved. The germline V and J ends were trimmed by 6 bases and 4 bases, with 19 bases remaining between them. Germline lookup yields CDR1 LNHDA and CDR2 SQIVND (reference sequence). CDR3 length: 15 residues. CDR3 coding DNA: TGTGCCAGTAGCATGACCGCGGAGTCACGGTACGAGCAGTACTTC. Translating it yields CASSMTAESRYEQYF.

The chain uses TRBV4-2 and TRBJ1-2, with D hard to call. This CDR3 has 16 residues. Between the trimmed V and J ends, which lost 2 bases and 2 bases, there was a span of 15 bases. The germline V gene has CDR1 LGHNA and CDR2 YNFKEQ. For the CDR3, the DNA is TGTGCCAGCAGCCAAACTACCCCCGCTGGGAACTATGGCTACACCTTC. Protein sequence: CASSQTTPAGNYGYTF.

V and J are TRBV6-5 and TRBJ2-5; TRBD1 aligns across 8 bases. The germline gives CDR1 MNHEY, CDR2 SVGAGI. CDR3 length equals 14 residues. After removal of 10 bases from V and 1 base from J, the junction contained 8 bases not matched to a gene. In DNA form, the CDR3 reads TGTGCCACCAGGCTCCAGGGGGCCCAAGAGACCCAGTACTTC. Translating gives CATRLQGAQETQYF.

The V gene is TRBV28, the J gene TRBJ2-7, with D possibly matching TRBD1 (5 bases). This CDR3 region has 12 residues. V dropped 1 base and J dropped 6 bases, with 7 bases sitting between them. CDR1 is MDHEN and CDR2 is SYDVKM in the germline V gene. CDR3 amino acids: CASSLSGAEQYF. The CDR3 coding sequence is TGTGCCAGCAGTTTATCTGGGGCCGAGCAGTACTTC.

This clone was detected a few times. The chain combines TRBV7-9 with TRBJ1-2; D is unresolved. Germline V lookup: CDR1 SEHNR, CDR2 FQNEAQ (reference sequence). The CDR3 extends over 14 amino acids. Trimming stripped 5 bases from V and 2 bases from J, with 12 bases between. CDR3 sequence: CASSERSWNYGYTF. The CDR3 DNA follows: TGTGCCAGCAGCGAAAGAAGCTGGAACTATGGCTACACCTTC.

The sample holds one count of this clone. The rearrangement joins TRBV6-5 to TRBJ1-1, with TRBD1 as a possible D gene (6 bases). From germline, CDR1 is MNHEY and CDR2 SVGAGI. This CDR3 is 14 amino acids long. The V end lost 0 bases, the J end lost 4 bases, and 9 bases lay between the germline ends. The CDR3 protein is CASSYSIGGTEAFF. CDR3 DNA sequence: TGTGCCAGCAGTTACTCGATAGGGGGCACTGAAGCTTTCTTT.

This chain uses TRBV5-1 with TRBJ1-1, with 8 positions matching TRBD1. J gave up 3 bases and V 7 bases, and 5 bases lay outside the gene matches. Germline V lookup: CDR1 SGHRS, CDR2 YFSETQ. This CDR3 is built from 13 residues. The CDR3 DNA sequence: TGCGCCAGCGGACAGGGTGGGGACACTGAAGCTTTCTTT. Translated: CASGQGGDTEAFF.

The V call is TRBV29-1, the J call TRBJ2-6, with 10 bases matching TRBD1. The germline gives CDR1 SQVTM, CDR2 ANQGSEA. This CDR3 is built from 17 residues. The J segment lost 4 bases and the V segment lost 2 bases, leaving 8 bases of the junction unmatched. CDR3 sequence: CSVETPTGGVGANVLTF. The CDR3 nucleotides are TGCAGCGTTGAAACCCCGACAGGGGGCGTAGGGGCCAACGTCCTGACTTTC. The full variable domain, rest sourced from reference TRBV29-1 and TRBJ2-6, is SAVISQKPSRDICQRGTSLTIQCQVDSQVTMMFWYRQQPGQSLTLIATANQGSEATYESGFVIDKFPISRPNLTFSTLTVSNMSPEDSSIYLCSVETPTGGVGANVLTFGAGSRLTVL.

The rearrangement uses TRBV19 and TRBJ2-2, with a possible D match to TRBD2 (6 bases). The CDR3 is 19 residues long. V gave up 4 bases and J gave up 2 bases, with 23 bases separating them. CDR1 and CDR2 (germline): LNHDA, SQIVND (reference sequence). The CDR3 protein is CASSNGRWSRDFNTGELFF. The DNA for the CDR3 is TGTGCCAGTAGTAACGGAAGGTGGTCCCGGGACTTTAACACCGGGGAGCTGTTTTTT.

The DNA of the CDR3 is TGTGCCAGTATGTCGCTGACAGGGGGCTTAGGTAATTCACCCCTCCACTTT. Translated, it gives CASMSLTGGLGNSPLHF. This rearrangement joins TRBV19 to TRBJ1-6; 10 bases match TRBD1. The CDR3 runs to 17 residues. The trim removed 7 bases at V and 6 bases at J, leaving 12 bases unmatched. Germline values: CDR1 LNHDA, CDR2 SQIVND (reference sequence).

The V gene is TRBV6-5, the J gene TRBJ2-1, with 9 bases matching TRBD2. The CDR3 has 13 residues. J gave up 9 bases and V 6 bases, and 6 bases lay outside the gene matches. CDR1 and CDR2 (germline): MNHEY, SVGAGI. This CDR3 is CASRGLAWGEQFF. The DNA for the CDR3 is TGTGCCAGCAGAGGACTAGCGTGGGGTGAGCAGTTCTTC.

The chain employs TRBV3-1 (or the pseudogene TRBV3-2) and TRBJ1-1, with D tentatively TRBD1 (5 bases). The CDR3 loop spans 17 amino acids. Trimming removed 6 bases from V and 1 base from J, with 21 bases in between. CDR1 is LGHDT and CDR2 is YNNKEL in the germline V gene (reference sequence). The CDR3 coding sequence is TGTGCCAGCAGGCCAAGGCTCTTCGGACACCCGAACACTGAAGCTTTCTTT. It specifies CASRPRLFGHPNTEAFF.